The 19 T cell receptor beta chains below come from one sample, sequenced in a study of radiotherapy plus CTLA-4 blockade in lung cancer. Measured with immunoSEQ multiplex PCR; TCRdb has only the in-frame clones, and not every one. The sample records more than 90,000 clones, around 90% being singletons. The sample in question was peripheral blood, obtained from a patient treated with radiotherapy plus ipilimumab. The receptors derive from a human donor with non-small cell lung cancer that progressed on radiotherapy plus ipilimumab.

Concerning this clone itself: Mismatch with germline at one junction end may stem from a read error. The chain recombines TRBV7-7 with TRBJ2-2; D is unresolved. This CDR3 has 15 residues. Germline CDR1 reads SSHAT; CDR2 reads FNYEAQ (reference sequence). The CDR3 here is CASSLAAANTGELFF. The CDR3 DNA reads as TGTGCTAGCAGCTTAGCCGCAGCGAACACCGGGGAGCTGTTTTTT.

J is TRBJ2-7 and V is TRBV11-3; 7 bases agree with TRBD1. Per germline, CDR1 SGHNT and CDR2 YENEEA. CDR3 length equals 14 residues. V shed 4 bases and J 3 bases; nucleotides not matched to a gene: 6. The CDR3 is CASSSMGQNYEQYF. The CDR3 DNA sequence: TGTGCCAGCAGCTCAATGGGACAGAACTACGAGCAGTACTTC.

This clone occurred once. The rearrangement uses TRBV4-1 and TRBJ2-7, with 7 bases matching TRBD2. The CDR3 is made up of 15 amino acids. CDR1 MGHRA and CDR2 YSYEKL come from the germline V gene. Unmatched junction bases numbered 3, after V lost 1 base and J lost 0 bases. CDR3 DNA sequence: TGCGCCAGCAGCCAAGGGCGGGAGAGCTCCTACGAGCAGTACTTC. Translated, it gives CASSQGRESSYEQYF.

CDR3 nucleotides: TGTGCCAGCAGCTCCCAAATGGGCACTGAAGCTTTCTTT. Translation gives CASSSQMGTEAFF. The chain has TRBV11-3 and TRBJ1-1; D unclear. The germline CDR1 and CDR2 sequences are SGHNT and YENEEA. V was trimmed by 4 bases and J by 4 bases, leaving 10 bases between them. The length of the CDR3 is 13 residues.

This chain joins TRBV10-2 and TRBJ1-5; D may be TRBD1 (6 bases). There are 13 residues in the CDR3. The ends were cut back, 7 bases at V and 4 bases at J, with 11 bases in the middle. Germline V lookup: CDR1 WSHSY, CDR2 SAAADI. In DNA, the CDR3 is TGCGCCAGCAAGGGGGATGGGAATCAGCCCCAGCATTTT. Protein sequence: CASKGDGNQPQHF.

This rearrangement joins TRBV7-9 to TRBJ1-1; D gene ambiguous. Germline V CDR1 and CDR2: SEHNR, FQNEAQ (reference sequence). This CDR3 is 14 amino acids long. V was cut by 2 bases and J by 2 bases, with 9 bases left in between. CDR3 bases: TGTGCCAGCAGCTTATATGCAGATAACACTGAAGCTTTCTTT. Translated: CASSLYADNTEAFF. Based on the CDR3 plus reference TRBV7-9 and TRBJ1-1, the full variable domain is DTGVSQNPRHKITKRGQNVTFRCDPISEHNRLYWYRQTLGQGPEFLTYFQNEAQLEKSRLLSDRFSAERPKGSFSTLEIQRTEQGDSAMYLCASSLYADNTEAFFGQGTRLTVV.

The chain combines TRBV4-1 with TRBJ2-7, with 11 bases fitting TRBD2. The V gene's germline CDR1 is MGHRA and CDR2 YSYEKL. The CDR3 extends over 19 amino acids. V shed 4 bases and J 0 bases; nucleotides not matched to a gene: 14. CDR3 amino acids: CASSPLLGLTSGASYEQYF. In nucleotides, the CDR3 is TGCGCCAGCAGCCCCTTACTCGGACTGACTAGCGGGGCCTCCTACGAGCAGTACTTC.

The V and J genes are TRBV5-1 and TRBJ1-5, with D maybe TRBD1 (6 bases). From germline, CDR1 is SGHRS and CDR2 YFSETQ. The CDR3 totals 14 residues. With 0 bases removed from V and 5 bases from J, the gap between germline ends came to 9 bases. The CDR3 DNA sequence: TGCGCCAGCAGCTTGGCGGGGGGCGATCAGCCCCAGCATTTT. Amino acid sequence: CASSLAGGDQPQHF.

The chain links TRBV11-2 to TRBJ2-7; no definite D call. The CDR3 runs 14 residues. V lost 5 bases and J 7 bases, leaving 18 bases between the germline ends. Germline V gene sequence: CDR1 SGHAT, CDR2 FQNNGV. The CDR3 sequence: CASSPVKRYGEQYF. CDR3 coding DNA: TGTGCCAGCAGCCCCGTAAAAAGGTACGGAGAGCAGTACTTC.

The chain has TRBV29-1 and TRBJ1-2; 7 bases map to TRBD1. The CDR3 is 14 residues long. The V and J ends lost 6 bases and 4 bases, in that order; junction bases with no gene match: 11. Per germline, CDR1 SQVTM and CDR2 ANQGSEA. The CDR3 reads CSVSPGDSSYGYTF. CDR3 sequence (DNA): TGCAGCGTCTCCCCCGGGGACAGCTCCTATGGCTACACCTTC. Full variable domain (outside the CDR3, taken from reference TRBV29-1 and TRBJ1-2): SAVISQKPSRDICQRGTSLTIQCQVDSQVTMMFWYRQQPGQSLTLIATANQGSEATYESGFVIDKFPISRPNLTFSTLTVSNMSPEDSSIYLCSVSPGDSSYGYTFGSGTRLTVV.

CDR3 DNA sequence: TGTGCCAGCTCACGGACTAGCGGTAACTACGAGCAGTACTTC. Translating it yields CASSRTSGNYEQYF. The genes are TRBV18 and TRBJ2-7; TRBD2 matches 10 bases. CDR1 and CDR2 (germline): KGHSH, LQKENI. CDR3 size: 14 residues. The junction had 3 bases not matched to a gene; V was cut back by 4 bases and J by 3 bases. Variable domain in full (rest from reference TRBV18 and TRBJ2-7): NAGVMQNPRHLVRRRGQEARLRCSPMKGHSHVYWYRQLPEEGLKFMVYLQKENIIDESGMPKERFSAEFPKEGPSILRIQQVVRGDSAAYFCASSRTSGNYEQYFGPGTRLTVT.

To note about this clone: This specimen includes other DNA sequences encoding the same CDR3. The V and J genes are TRBV11-2 and TRBJ2-7; D unresolved. This CDR3 is 14 amino acids long. Between the trimmed V and J ends, which lost 3 bases and 6 bases, there was a span of 15 bases. CDR1 SGHAT and CDR2 FQNNGV come from the germline V gene. CDR3 residues: CASSLASLLSEQYF. The CDR3 nucleotides are TGTGCCAGCAGCTTGGCCTCGCTTCTCTCCGAGCAGTACTTC.

This rearrangement joins TRBV5-4 to TRBJ2-5, with 10 positions matching TRBD2. Per germline, CDR1 SGHNT and CDR2 YYREEE (reference sequence). This CDR3 spans 16 amino acids. The V gene end was trimmed by 0 bases and the J gene end by 5 bases; junction bases not matched to a gene: 7. The CDR3 sequence is CASSLVLAGAGETQYF. The CDR3 coding sequence is TGTGCCAGCAGCTTGGTTCTAGCGGGAGCTGGGGAGACCCAGTACTTC. Variable domain in full (rest from reference TRBV5-4 and TRBJ2-5): ETGVTQSPTHLIKTRGQQVTLRCSSQSGHNTVSWYQQALGQGPQFIFQYYREEENGRGNFPPRFSGLQFPNYSSELNVNALELDDSALYLCASSLVLAGAGETQYFGPGTRLLVL.

The V call is TRBV5-1, the J call TRBJ1-1, with 10 bases matching TRBD1. The CDR3 runs to 15 residues. Trimming cost V 3 bases and J 4 bases; bases outside gene matches: 6. CDR1 and CDR2 from the germline V gene are SGHRS and YFSETQ. The CDR3 DNA is TGCGCCAGCAGCTCGAGGACAGGGGGGTTCACTGAAGCTTTCTTT. Translated: CASSSRTGGFTEAFF.

The rearrangement uses TRBV19 and TRBJ2-7; 8 bases match TRBD1. Germline V gene lookup returns CDR1 LNHDA and CDR2 SQIVND (reference sequence). The trim removed 5 bases at V and 0 bases at J, leaving 6 bases unmatched. CDR3 length: 15 amino acids. CDR3 protein: CASSAGQGYSYEQYF. CDR3 nucleotide sequence: TGTGCCAGTAGTGCCGGACAGGGATACTCCTACGAGCAGTACTTC.

V usage is TRBV28 and J usage is TRBJ1-2, with TRBD1 identical over 8 bases. The V and J ends lost 4 bases and 0 bases, in that order; junction bases with no gene match: 10. Germline lookup yields CDR1 MDHEN and CDR2 SYDVKM. This CDR3 spans 17 amino acids. This CDR3 reads CASSSPGVGQANYGYTF. In DNA, the CDR3 is TGTGCCAGCAGTTCCCCGGGAGTGGGACAGGCTAACTATGGCTACACCTTC.

This clone was found a few times. V and J are TRBV2 and TRBJ1-1; D may be TRBD1 (5 bases). The CDR3 covers 13 residues. V lost 2 bases and J lost 7, with 11 bases in between. Germline V gene sequence: CDR1 SNHLY, CDR2 FYNNEI. The CDR3 sequence is CASSEPGPDEAFF. In nucleotides, the CDR3 is TGTGCCAGCAGTGAACCAGGGCCAGATGAAGCTTTCTTT.

This rearrangement joins TRBV5-1 to TRBJ1-1; 10 bases map to TRBD1. The CDR3 loop spans 15 amino acids. V lost 4 bases, J lost 4 bases, and 7 bases stayed unmatched. Germline assignment: CDR1 SGHRS and CDR2 YFSETQ. Here the CDR3 DNA reads TGCGCCAGCAGCCCCGGGACAGGGGTAAGCACTGAAGCTTTCTTT. Translating gives CASSPGTGVSTEAFF.

This sequence joins TRBV10-3 and TRBJ1-5, with D hard to call. CDR3 length: 14 residues. Looked up from germline, CDR1 is ENHRY and CDR2 is SYGVKD. The V end lost 0 bases, the J end lost 4 bases, and 7 bases lay between the germline ends. CDR3 sequence: CAISESHGNQPQHF. The CDR3 bases are TGTGCCATCAGTGAGTCGCACGGGAATCAGCCCCAGCATTTT.